The 16 T cell receptor beta chains given below trace back to one sample, sequenced in a study of blood T cell repertoires in COVID-19. The protocol was immunoSEQ multiplex PCR, while the TCRdb copy is restricted to in-frame clones and leaves out a portion. The top ten clones hold around 1% of a sample with 200,000 to 250,000 clones, over 80% of them seen once. Sequenced input: PBMCs or T cells enriched from blood (not recorded which). These receptors were obtained from a man aged 50 or older who had been exposed to COVID-19.

The gene calls are TRBV5-4 and TRBJ2-7; TRBD1 matches 12 bases. Germline V gene data show CDR1 as SGHNT and CDR2 as YYREEE (reference sequence). The CDR3 extends over 15 amino acids. The J segment lost 7 bases and the V segment lost 4 bases, leaving 9 bases of the junction unmatched. The chain's CDR3 is CASSNRGQGAGEQYF. In nucleotides, the CDR3 is TGTGCCAGCAGCAACCGGGGACAGGGGGCGGGGGAGCAGTACTTC.

V is TRBV5-1 and J is TRBJ1-1, with TRBD1 identical over 11 bases. The V segment lost 4 bases and the J segment 4 bases; nucleotides outside the gene matches: 6. This CDR3 is 15 amino acids long. The germline V gene encodes CDR1 SGHRS and CDR2 YFSETQ. This CDR3 is CASSEGQGDGTEAFF. The DNA for the CDR3 is TGCGCCAGCAGCGAGGGACAGGGGGACGGCACTGAAGCTTTCTTT.

The J gene is TRBJ1-1, the V gene TRBV6-5; 8 positions agree with TRBD1. V trimming: 5 bases; J trimming: 11 bases; junction bases outside the gene matches: 7. Germline values: CDR1 MNHEY, CDR2 SVGAGI. The CDR3 spans 12 residues. The CDR3 DNA sequence: TGTGCCAGCAGTACCCGACAGGGGCAGGCTTTCTTT. Its translation: CASSTRQGQAFF.

This clone is a singleton in its sample. In DNA, the CDR3 is TGCGCCAGCAGCTTTGCGACAGGGGGCATTTCTGGAAACACCATATATTTT. The encoded protein is CASSFATGGISGNTIYF. The chain combines TRBV5-1 with TRBJ1-3; 10 bases align to TRBD1. This CDR3 is 17 amino acids long. Germline assignment: CDR1 SGHRS and CDR2 YFSETQ. V lost 2 bases, J lost 1 base, and 6 bases stayed unmatched.

This chain connects TRBV9 to TRBJ1-1; TRBD1 is a possible D gene (6 bases). The germline CDR1 and CDR2 sequences are SGDLS and YYNGEE. CDR3 length equals 13 residues. V lost 3 bases and J lost 4, with 10 bases in between. The CDR3 reads CASSGGQTTEAFF. In nucleotides, the CDR3 is TGTGCCAGCAGCGGGGGACAAACCACTGAAGCTTTCTTT. The full variable domain, rest sourced from reference TRBV9 and TRBJ1-1, is DSGVTQTPKHLITATGQRVTLRCSPRSGDLSVYWYQQSLDQGLQFLIQYYNGEERAKGNILERFSAQQFPDLHSELNLSSLELGDSALYFCASSGGQTTEAFFGQGTRLTVV.

This clone was counted between two and nine times. This chain uses TRBV27 with TRBJ1-5; a possible D gene is TRBD1 (6 bases). CDR3 length equals 16 residues. Germline loops: CDR1 MNHEY, CDR2 SMNVEV (reference sequence). V lost 5 bases and J lost 4, with 18 bases in between. CDR3 DNA sequence: TGTGCCAGCAGTCCCATTGGGACATTGGGAAATCAGCCCCAGCATTTT. Protein: CASSPIGTLGNQPQHF.

This clone was observed a single time. V is TRBV10-3 and J is TRBJ1-2; 10 positions agree with TRBD1. There are 15 residues in the CDR3. V was pared by 3 bases and J by 4 bases, with 5 bases of the junction left unmatched. Germline assignment: CDR1 ENHRY and CDR2 SYGVKD. The CDR3 DNA reads as TGTGCCATCAGTGACGCCGACAGGGGGCCCTATGGCTACACCTTC. Amino acid sequence: CAISDADRGPYGYTF.

CDR3 bases: TGTGCCAGCAGCTACGGCCGGGGGTATAATTCACCCCTCCACTTT. It encodes CASSYGRGYNSPLHF. The J gene is TRBJ1-6, the V gene TRBV6-5; TRBD1 might be the D (5 bases). Germline loops: CDR1 MNHEY, CDR2 SVGAGI. V gave up 6 bases and J gave up 4 bases, with 13 bases separating them. The CDR3 extends over 15 amino acids.

The CDR3 region is CASRVFTVGGTGVTDTQYF. The CDR3 DNA is TGTGCCAGCCGAGTTTTTACGGTAGGCGGGACGGGTGTGACAGATACGCAGTATTTT. J is TRBJ2-3 and V is TRBV27; TRBD2 is a possible D gene (6 bases). The V and J ends lost 8 bases and 3 bases respectively, with 30 bases between them. Germline assignment: CDR1 MNHEY and CDR2 SMNVEV (reference sequence). This CDR3 has 19 amino acids.

There are a few counts of this clone. The CDR3 is CASRRTRSSYEQYV. The CDR3 nucleotides read TGTGCCAGCAGGCGGACAAGGAGCTCCTACGAGCAGTACGTC. This chain links TRBV6-5 with TRBJ2-7, with D perhaps TRBD1 (5 bases). The CDR3 has 14 amino acids. Trimming removed 6 bases at V and 0 bases at J, with 12 bases between. Germline assignment: CDR1 MNHEY and CDR2 SVGAGI.

The rearrangement links TRBV21-1 to TRBJ1-1. TRBV21-1 is flagged as a pseudogene. The CDR3 covers 12 residues. The CDR3 DNA reads as TGTGCCAGCCGGGGGGGGTACACTGAAGCTTTCTTT. Amino acid sequence: CASRGGYTEAFF.

The CDR3 here is CASSPQSQSDTQYF. In DNA, the CDR3 is TGTGCCAGCAGCCCTCAGTCACAGTCAGATACGCAGTATTTT. J is TRBJ2-3 and V is TRBV7-2; unclear D gene. With 5 bases removed from V and 4 bases from J, the gap between germline ends came to 13 bases. CDR3 length: 14 amino acids. Germline CDR1 is SGHTA and CDR2 is FQGNSA.

V is TRBV5-6 and J is TRBJ1-4; 7 bases are shared with TRBD1. CDR1 is SGHDT and CDR2 is YYEEEE in the germline V gene. This CDR3 has 16 residues. The V segment lost 4 bases and the J segment 0 bases; nucleotides outside the gene matches: 6. The CDR3 sequence is CASSRTGESTNEKLFF. The CDR3 region has the DNA TGTGCCAGCAGCCGAACAGGGGAGTCAACTAATGAAAAACTGTTTTTT.

The chain carries TRBV27 and TRBJ1-4; possibly TRBD1 for D (5 bases). CDR3 length equals 14 residues. V lost 6 bases, J lost 1 base, and 9 bases lay in between. The germline CDR1 and CDR2 sequences are MNHEY and SMNVEV (reference sequence). The CDR3 region is CASSWGRTNEKLFF. CDR3 nucleotides: TGTGCCAGCAGCTGGGGCAGAACTAATGAAAAACTGTTTTTT.

This rearrangement joins TRBV5-1 to TRBJ2-1; D unresolved. V lost 4 bases to trimming and J lost 3 bases, with 5 bases between them. Germline CDR1 SGHRS, CDR2 YFSETQ. This CDR3 has 12 amino acids. CDR3 protein: CASSASYNEQFF. The DNA for the CDR3 is TGCGCCAGCAGCGCTAGCTACAATGAGCAGTTCTTC.

The chain couples TRBV4-1 to TRBJ2-1, with 7 bases aligning to TRBD1. CDR3 length: 17 residues. The V gene's germline CDR1 is MGHRA and CDR2 YSYEKL. Trimming at V came to 4 bases and at J to 0 bases, leaving 9 bases not matched to a gene. DNA for the CDR3: TGCGCCAGCAGCCGAGGGGGCGTGACATACTCCTACAATGAGCAGTTCTTC. Encoded protein: CASSRGGVTYSYNEQFF.